This T cell receptor beta chain is drawn from a study of blood T cell repertoires in COVID-19. Study overall: The cDNA or gDNA used as material had been derived from T cells, B-cell-depleted T cells, or PBMCs.

The germline V gene has CDR1 SGHRS and CDR2 YFSETQ. The length of the CDR3 is 14 residues. Germline trimming cut 0 bases from V and 1 base from J; bases unmatched to any gene: 1. On this clone itself: The identical CDR3 is also encoded by other nucleotide sequences in the sample.

In the study's own analysis: Amplification of reference gene primers provided the estimated nucleated cell counts. Generated by immunoSEQ multiplex PCR, the TCRdb table keeps only in-frame clones and is missing some. V, J and clone size are those of that table, while D and trimming were read from the DNA. Of approximately 210,000 clones listed, about four fifths are singletons. The chain carries TRBV5-1 and TRBJ2-7; 7 bases map to TRBD1. This clonotype was sampled from an older woman with active or convalescent COVID-19. The sample was peripheral blood. The CDR3 reads CASSLGQGSYEQYF. The CDR3 DNA follows: TGCGCCAGCAGCTTGGGACAGGGATCCTACGAGCAGTACTTC.